This TCR beta chain was recorded in a study of shared clonotypes between healthy human individuals (dated by TCRdb to about 2020). Some background on the complete study: The cohort included three men and a couple of women between 18 and 49 years of age. Per donor, three plates each were used for CD4 naive and CD4 memory, two for CD8 naive, and one for CD8 memory. The study deeply sequenced blood TCR repertoires of roughly five healthy adults to estimate repertoire size and the extent of clonotype sharing between individuals. Libraries were prepared and TCR repertoires were sequenced by different laboratories using diverse techniques, in order to increase sequencing depth and limit assay-specific biases. Per donor, leukapheresis produced somewhere between about 0.9 and 9.5 billion PBMCs.

The study at large found these results: Estimated clonotype richness was generally larger for naive than for memory subsets. The genetic and exposure-history diversity represented was limited by the small number of donors. Only blood was sampled, and tissue TCR repertoires likely differ from those in blood. Compared with non-shared clonotypes, the clonotypes found in all four sorted-subset donors had higher generation probabilities. Pairwise subsampling led to the expectation that sequencing depth would affect the degree of clonotype sharing among donors. Incomplete sequencing was indicated by rarefaction of sorted-subset datasets, despite the large sequencing depth. When a few donors were compared, the shared fraction of clonotypes was around 5.1% for naive CD4, approximately 3.3% for naive CD8, more than 2% for memory CD4, and around 0.4% for memory CD8.

CDR1 is given as KGHSH and CDR2 as LQKENI, both from the germline V gene. Trimming removed 3 bases from V and 0 bases from J, leaving 6 bases between the germline ends. Its CDR3 holds 13 amino acids, cysteine through phenylalanine. Only the CDR3 DNA stays, 39 bases, in frame from base 1. About this clone: Its binding antigen is unknown. There are no base qualities to consult, and no much larger clone falls within one base. Other DNA sequences of this sample code for an identical CDR3.

Donors were healthy HIV-negative adults with no recently reported acute infections or vaccinations. All donors were Caucasian adults living in Nashville, Tennessee, USA. CD4+ T cells were enriched by magnetic negative selection; naive cells were then positively selected on CD45RA, and the negative fraction formed the memory subset. Blood was collected by leukapheresis, and PBMCs were isolated by Ficoll-Histopaque density gradient centrifugation and then cryopreserved in liquid nitrogen vapor phase. Analytical flow cytometry was used to check the purity and quantity of every magnetically sorted T cell population. Genomic DNA was isolated from every sorted fraction and measured by UV absorbance on a Nanodrop 2000c. Using the deep immunoSEQ assay, TCR CDR3 regions were amplified from genomic DNA by multiplex PCR. Extracted genomic DNA from each cell subset was distributed evenly across all wells of several immunoSEQ 96-well plates, and each plate was treated as a replicate. Each replicate PCR for sorted subsets received about 180 ng genomic DNA, equal to 30,000 or so T cell genomes. Purified libraries were quantified with a Qubit 3.0 fluorometer, sized on a Bioanalyzer 2100, and re-quantified with the KAPA Library Quantification kit. Every immunoSEQ 96-well plate was sequenced on a separate single-read 150-cycle Illumina NextSeq 550 flow cell. The original methods were these. Because the immunoSEQ output included only junctional sequences and no quality scores, the filtering could not be the same as the filtering used for full-length reads. To assign V/J genes and CDR3, sequences were annotated against IMGT germline references using PyIR, a Python wrapper for IgBLAST v1.9. Any read was removed if the V/J assignment was weak (E-value above 1e-6), the CDR3 was missing, or the read contained stop codons, out-of-frame junctions, or ambiguous translated residues. V3J clonotypes were defined as sequences sharing the same inferred V gene, J gene, and CDR3 amino acid sequence. Percentage overlap between repertoires was computed as shared unique clonotypes divided by the size of the smaller repertoire. Richness of each repertoire was evaluated using RTK rarefaction, the Chao1 estimator, and Recon v2.1 estimates of unobserved clonotypes. Generation probabilities were computed with OLGA for all TCRbeta clonotypes obtained by the gDNA method from several donors. What TCRdb holds here is the immuneACCESS table cut down to in-frame rearrangements. Part of the clones is not present; checked against another copy, under half of the missing clones reflect an unresolved V gene, and the others are unexplained. The DNA gave D and trimming, while V, J and clone size come from that table. This sample holds over a million clones; over 95% were observed only once. The ten largest clones represent over 1% of the sample.

This clonotype originated in a young man in good health. The sample comprised naive CD4+ T cells sorted from blood. The cell subset or site label, as the study defines it: CD45RA+ positively selected. The chain couples TRBV18 to TRBJ2-7, with no confident D gene call. CDR3 sequence: CASSPGSSYEQYF. The bases are TGTGCCAGCTCACCGGGAAGCTCCTACGAGCAGTACTTC.